The 21 T cell receptor beta chains presented below share a single source sample, sequenced in a study of beta chain features in type 1 diabetes. General study points: Shortening of TCRB CDR3s, moderate but significant, appeared in all four CD4+ subsets of Type 1 diabetes patients.

Expressed TCRB transcripts were sequenced because the entire RNA isolate underwent reverse transcription. Clones were sequenced by immunoSEQ multiplex PCR, and TCRdb holds only the in-frame ones, with some missing. The table shows more than 100,000 clones, with 25% to 35% occurring only once. These receptors lack a known antigen. The material sequenced was central memory CD4+ T cells from blood. These TCRs come from a woman between 18 and 29 years old with type 1 diabetes.

The chain employs TRBV7-8 and TRBJ2-1, with 7 positions matching TRBD1. From germline, CDR1 is SGHVS and CDR2 FQNEAQ. The CDR3 has 12 residues. V was clipped by 7 bases and J by 6 bases; unmatched bases: 3. CDR3 sequence (DNA): TGTGCCAGCACCGCAGGGGGCAATGAGCAGTTCTTC. Translating it yields CASTAGGNEQFF.

As for this clone: At the DNA level, this CDR3 is encoded by other sequences in the same sample as well. The V gene is TRBV11-2, the J gene TRBJ2-1; no firm D call. The germline V gene has CDR1 SGHAT and CDR2 FQNNGV. The CDR3 totals 16 residues. Trimming stripped 1 base from V and 0 bases from J, with 10 bases between. CDR3 DNA sequence: TGTGCCAGCAGCTTAGCGGCAGGCCGCTCCTACAATGAGCAGTTCTTC. It specifies CASSLAAGRSYNEQFF.

This clone turned up a few times. The chain combines TRBV5-1 with TRBJ1-1; weak D call: TRBD1 (6 bases). CDR1 is SGHRS and CDR2 is YFSETQ in the germline V gene. The CDR3 totals 13 residues. Trimming pared 3 bases from V and 7 bases from J, leaving 13 bases between. In DNA form, the CDR3 reads TGCGCCAGCAGCTCCGGACAGTCGGGTGAAGCTTTCTTT. Translating gives CASSSGQSGEAFF. The entire variable domain, with the rest obtained from reference TRBV5-1 and TRBJ1-1, is as follows: KAGVTQTPRYLIKTRGQQVTLSCSPISGHRSVSWYQQTPGQGLQFLFEYFSETQRNKGNFPGRFSGRQFSNSRSEMNVSTLELGDSALYLCASSSGQSGEAFFGQGTRLTVV.

On this clone: At one end the junction does not follow the germline gene, possibly because of a read error. The rearrangement links TRBV18 to TRBJ1-1; 8 nucleotides align to TRBD1. This CDR3 spans 13 amino acids. CDR1 is KGHSH and CDR2 is LQKENI in the germline V gene. CDR3 DNA: TGTGCCAGCTCACCGCGACCAACAGGGGGTGTAGATTTT. Its protein is CASSPRPTGGVDF.

This chain links TRBV5-4 with TRBJ2-3; 10 bases map to TRBD2. Trimming took 4 bases from V and 0 from J; bases not matched to a gene: 8. This CDR3 contains 17 residues. CDR1 is SGHNT, CDR2 YYREEE, per germline (reference sequence). CDR3 amino acids: CASSGPSGSSSTDTQYF. The CDR3 nucleotides read TGTGCCAGCAGCGGGCCTAGCGGGAGTTCAAGCACAGATACGCAGTATTTT.

The chain uses TRBV10-1 and TRBJ2-1; 8 bases map to TRBD2. Germline values: CDR1 WNHNN, CDR2 SYGVQD (reference sequence). This CDR3 has 14 residues. V shed 6 bases, J shed 6 bases, and the junction held 7 bases outside the gene matches. Here the CDR3 reads CASSPGLDTNEQFF. The CDR3 bases are TGCGCCAGCAGCCCGGGACTAGATACCAATGAGCAGTTCTTC.

This clone was counted only a few times. V and J are TRBV7-2 and TRBJ2-7; D is unclear. The V gene's germline CDR1 is SGHTA and CDR2 FQGNSA. V lost 4 bases and J 0 bases, leaving 22 bases between the germline ends. The CDR3 loop spans 18 amino acids. The CDR3 coding sequence is TGTGCCAGCAGCTCGACCTCTTTTGCTAGGATGAGCTCCTACGAGCAGTACTTC. Its translation is CASSSTSFARMSSYEQYF.

This clone appeared a few times. This chain connects TRBV25-1 to TRBJ2-1; D gene ambiguous. The germline V gene has CDR1 MGHDK and CDR2 SYGVNS. The CDR3 runs to 13 residues. V shed 2 bases and J shed 8 bases, with 10 bases lying between them. The CDR3 bases are TGTGCCAGCAGTGAACACGTGACTGATGAGCAGTTCTTC. Amino acid sequence: CASSEHVTDEQFF.

This clone came up a few times. Different DNA sequences within this sample yield the same CDR3. This rearrangement joins TRBV30 to TRBJ1-5; weak D call: TRBD1 (6 bases). V was cut by 5 bases and J by 4 bases, with 12 bases left in between. Per the germline V gene, CDR1 is GTSNPN and CDR2 is SVGIG (reference sequence). The CDR3 has 13 amino acids. Here the CDR3 DNA reads TGTGCCTGGGGCAGACAGGATAATCAGCCCCAGCATTTT. The encoded protein is CAWGRQDNQPQHF.

There are a few counts of this clone. The V call is TRBV28, the J call TRBJ1-5; a possible D gene is TRBD1 (6 bases). Germline-derived CDR1 and CDR2 are MDHEN and SYDVKM. V lost 7 bases and J 2 bases, leaving 12 bases between the germline ends. CDR3 size: 14 residues. Here the CDR3 DNA reads TGTGCCAGCACTCTCCGGACAGGCAATCAGCCCCAGCATTTT. It codes for CASTLRTGNQPQHF.

There are a few counts of this clone. V gene TRBV18 combines with J gene TRBJ2-5; 7 positions agree with TRBD1. The CDR3 extends over 13 amino acids. V shed 3 bases, J shed 5 bases, and the junction held 3 bases outside the gene matches. CDR1 and CDR2 (germline): KGHSH, LQKENI. CDR3 protein: CASSPIRGETQYF. The CDR3 DNA reads TGTGCCAGCTCACCCATCAGGGGGGAGACCCAGTACTTC.

The rearrangement joins TRBV4-3 to TRBJ2-2, with 7 nucleotides matching TRBD1. CDR1 and CDR2 from the germline V gene are LGHNA and YSLEER. This CDR3 is 17 amino acids long. V was pared by 0 bases and J by 4 bases, with 8 bases of the junction left unmatched. The CDR3 bases are TGCGCCAGCAGCCAAGATGCGCAGGGGGTCTCCACCGGGGAGCTGTTTTTT. Translation gives CASSQDAQGVSTGELFF.

This clone was observed a few times. V and J are TRBV18 and TRBJ2-4; possible D gene TRBD2, 6 bases. Per the germline V gene, CDR1 is KGHSH and CDR2 is LQKENI. V shed 0 bases and J shed 9 bases, with 12 bases lying between them. This CDR3 has 14 amino acids. The DNA for the CDR3 is TGTGCCAGCTCACCACCGGGGACTCGGGGCATTCAGTACTTC. Translated, it gives CASSPPGTRGIQYF.

The chain couples TRBV6-1 to TRBJ2-1; D possibly corresponds to TRBD2 (6 bases). Per the germline V gene, CDR1 is MNHNS and CDR2 is SASEGT. The CDR3 length is 17 residues. V gave up 3 bases and J gave up 1 base, with 16 bases separating them. CDR3 residues: CASSETFGRRSYNEQFF. CDR3 nucleotide sequence: TGTGCCAGCAGTGAGACGTTCGGGAGAAGGTCCTACAATGAGCAGTTCTTC.

This clone was seen more than once but under ten times. The chain joins TRBV29-1 to TRBJ1-2, with unresolved D. Trimming shortened V by 6 bases and J by 4 bases, and 15 bases separated the two germline ends. This CDR3 has 13 residues. CDR1 and CDR2 (germline): SQVTM, ANQGSEA. The CDR3 here is CSVKPGTGYGYTF. The CDR3 DNA sequence: TGCAGCGTCAAACCGGGAACCGGCTATGGCTACACCTTC.

The V call is TRBV23-1, the J call TRBJ2-4, with 8 bases lining up with TRBD1. TRBV23-1 is an ORF, with its function uncertain. Germline trimming cut 3 bases from V and 0 bases from J; bases unmatched to any gene: 16. This CDR3 spans 20 amino acids. CDR3 bases: TGCGCCAGCAGTCAGAACAATGCCCGGGACAGGCCCCTAGCCAAAAACATTCAGTACTTC. Its translation is CASSQNNARDRPLAKNIQYF.

The sample holds a few counts of this clone. V and J are TRBV10-3 and TRBJ2-2; a weak D match, TRBD2 (5 bases). CDR3 length: 14 residues. Germline lookup yields CDR1 ENHRY and CDR2 SYGVKD. Trimming shortened V by 6 bases and J by 6 bases, and 14 bases separated the two germline ends. The CDR3 loop reads CAIREDPRPGELFF. CDR3 bases: TGTGCCATCAGGGAGGACCCGAGGCCCGGGGAGCTGTTTTTT.

This chain uses TRBV5-1 with TRBJ2-1; 12 positions agree with TRBD2. The V gene end was trimmed by 3 bases and the J gene end by 7 bases; junction bases not matched to a gene: 8. The germline gives CDR1 SGHRS, CDR2 YFSETQ. This CDR3 comprises 16 residues. The CDR3 DNA reads as TGCGCCAGCAGCTCGACTAGCGGGAGCCGGAGAAATGAGCAGTTCTTC. This codes for CASSSTSGSRRNEQFF. The full variable domain, its missing parts supplied by reference TRBV5-1 and TRBJ2-1, is KAGVTQTPRYLIKTRGQQVTLSCSPISGHRSVSWYQQTPGQGLQFLFEYFSETQRNKGNFPGRFSGRQFSNSRSEMNVSTLELGDSALYLCASSSTSGSRRNEQFFGPGTRLTVL.

The sample holds a few counts of this clone. This chain uses TRBV6-5 with TRBJ2-2; 12 nucleotides line up with TRBD2. From germline, CDR1 is MNHEY and CDR2 SVGAGI. The CDR3 spans 16 residues. V gave up 4 bases and J gave up 10 bases; unmatched junction bases: 10. CDR3 loop: CASSSTTSGRPEELFF. The CDR3 DNA reads as TGTGCCAGCAGTTCCACGACTAGCGGGAGACCCGAGGAGCTGTTTTTT.

This chain links TRBV4-3 with TRBJ2-5; D not certain. The V end was cut by 0 bases, the J end by 3 bases, with 11 bases between. CDR1 and CDR2 (germline): LGHNA, YSLEER. This CDR3 contains 15 residues. The CDR3 spells CASSQERNAKETQYF. DNA for the CDR3: TGCGCCAGCAGCCAAGAGAGGAACGCAAAAGAGACCCAGTACTTC.

The rearrangement uses TRBV4-1 and TRBJ2-3; TRBD1 matches at 11 bases. Trimming cost V 2 bases and J 2 bases; bases outside gene matches: 6. Germline CDR1 MGHRA, CDR2 YSYEKL. The CDR3 consists of 17 residues. CDR3 sequence reads: CASSQPRDRGFTDTQYF. CDR3 DNA: TGCGCCAGCAGCCAACCACGGGACAGGGGGTTCACAGATACGCAGTATTTT.